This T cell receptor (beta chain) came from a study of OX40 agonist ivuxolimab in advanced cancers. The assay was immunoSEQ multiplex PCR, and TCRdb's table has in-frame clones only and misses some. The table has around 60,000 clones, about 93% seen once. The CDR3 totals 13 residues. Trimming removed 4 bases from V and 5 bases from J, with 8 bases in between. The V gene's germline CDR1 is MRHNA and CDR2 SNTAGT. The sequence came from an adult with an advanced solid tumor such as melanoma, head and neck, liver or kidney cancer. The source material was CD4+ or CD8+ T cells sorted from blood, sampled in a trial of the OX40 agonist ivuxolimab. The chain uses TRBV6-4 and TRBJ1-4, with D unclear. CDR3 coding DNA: TGTGCCAGCAGTGTCAGAGAAAATGAAAAACTGTTTTTT. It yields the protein CASSVRENEKLFF.